The rows below give T cell receptor beta chains drawn from one sample of a study of blood T cells in healthy people across ages. TCRdb analysed the 5' RACE reads with MiXCR anew, one entry per CDR3 protein. The sample lists about 280,000 distinct CDR3 sequences, roughly 26% occurring once. The sample comprised blood. These TCRs come from an older woman in good health. Each CDR3 is given with its conserved first and last residue. D genes are given only for firm matches. The listing skips clone size in some rows; elsewhere it reads once, few, many or a size class.

>TRBJ2-2|TRBV9|TRBD2|.
TGTGCCAGCAGCGTAGGAGGGACTAGCCACACCGGGGAGCTGTTTTTT
CASSVGGTSHTGELFF
>TRBJ1-2|TRBV3-1|TRBD1|few
TGTGCCAGCAGCCAAAAACTCAGGGGGATGAACTATGGCTACACCTTC
CASSQKLRGMNYGYTF
>TRBJ1-4|TRBV29-1|.|few
TGCAGCGTTGAATCGGCGACGGGAGGTGGAAAACTGTTTTTT
CSVESATGGGKLFF
>TRBJ2-1|TRBV12-3/TRBV12-4|TRBD2|.
TGTGCCAGCACCCCTGCTGGGGCTAGCGGGGAATACAATGAGCAGTTCTTC
CASTPAGASGEYNEQFF
>TRBJ2-1|TRBV20-1|.|.
TGCAGTGCTCAGGACGTGTACAATGAGCAGTTCTTC
CSAQDVYNEQFF
>TRBJ2-1|TRBV10-3|.|.
TGTGCCGTACAAGTGGGGGAAGGTGAGCAGTTCTTC
CAVQVGEGEQFF
>TRBJ2-5|TRBV2|.|.
TGTGCCAGCAATTCAGACAGAGAAGAGACCCAGTACTTC
CASNSDREETQYF
>TRBJ2-7|TRBV20-1|.|few
TGCAGTGCTAGAGATGCCCACGAGCAGTACTTC
CSARDAHEQYF
>TRBJ2-5|TRBV27|TRBD1|.
TGTGCCAGCAGTCCCCTCTCCGGACAGGGTAGAGAGACCCAGTACTTC
CASSPLSGQGRETQYF
>TRBJ2-4|TRBV29-1|.|.
TGCAGCGTTTATTCGGGAAGTAACATTCAGTACTTC
CSVYSGSNIQYF
>TRBJ2-5|TRBV9|TRBD2|.
TGTGCCTGCAGCGTCCAACTAGCGAGTAAAGAGACCCAGTACTTC
CACSVQLASKETQYF
>TRBJ2-1|TRBV7-2|TRBD2|.
TGTGCCAGCAGGCGGGCTAGCGGGAGGTACAATGAGCAGTTCTTC
CASRRASGRYNEQFF
>TRBJ2-5|TRBV15|.|few
TGTGCCACCAGCAGAGAGGGCAGGATCGATGGAGAGACCCAGTACTTC
CATSREGRIDGETQYF
>TRBJ1-2|TRBV5-1|TRBD1|once
TGCGCCAGCAGCTTGGTGCCAGGGGGCAACTATGGCTACACCTTC
CASSLVPGGNYGYTF
>TRBJ1-2|TRBV20-1|.|once
TGCAGTGTCAGCGAGGGAAACTATGGCTACACCTTC
CSVSEGNYGYTF
>TRBJ2-1|TRBV14|.|few
TGTGCCAGCAGCCAGGCCACCCCAAATGAGCAGTTCTTC
CASSQATPNEQFF
>TRBJ2-3|TRBV20-1|.|few
TGCAGTGCTAGTAAAGACACTAGCACAGATACGCAGTATTTT
CSASKDTSTDTQYF
>TRBJ1-2|TRBV7-8|.|few
TGTGCCAGCAGCTTAGGGCAAGTAAACTATGGCTACACCTTC
CASSLGQVNYGYTF
>TRBJ2-5|TRBV6-6|.|.
TGTGCCAGCAGTTACCGTAACAGGGCTACGGGAGAGACCCAGTACTTC
CASSYRNRATGETQYF
>TRBJ1-5|TRBV28|.|.
TGTGCCAGCAGCTCAGGGAATAATCAGCCCCAGCATTTT
CASSSGNNQPQHF
>TRBJ1-6|TRBV20-1|.|.
TGCAGTGCTAGACCAACCGGGGCAGGGACCAAATCACCCCTCCGCTTT
CSARPTGAGTKSPLRF
>TRBJ2-4|TRBV20-1|.|.
TGCAGTGCTAGAGTTGGCGGGGTAGCCAAAAACATTCAGTACTTC
CSARVGGVAKNIQYF
>TRBJ2-3|TRBV6-6|.|many
TGTGCCAGCGGCTCTCACACAGATACGCAGTATTTT
CASGSHTDTQYF
>TRBJ2-1|TRBV7-9|TRBD2|once
TGTGCCAGCGGCGGGACTAGCGGGAGAGATGAGCAGTTCTTC
CASGGTSGRDEQFF
>TRBJ2-5|TRBV6-5|.|.
TGTGCCAGCAGTCACCGAACCCTACTAGCAGGAGGGGAGACCCAGTACTTC
CASSHRTLLAGGETQYF
>TRBJ2-7|TRBV20-1|.|.
TGCAGTGCTAGATTCCCCACACAGGGCTACGAGCAGTACTTC
CSARFPTQGYEQYF
>TRBJ2-1|TRBV3-1|TRBD2|.
TGTGCCAGCAGCCCTCGAAGCGGGAGTTTCCACAATGAGCAGTTCTTC
CASSPRSGSFHNEQFF
>TRBJ2-3|TRBV7-2|TRBD2|few
TGTGCCAGCAGCTTAGAGGGGTTAGCGGGAGATACGCAGTATTTT
CASSLEGLAGDTQYF
>TRBJ2-4|TRBV5-1|TRBD2|few
TGCGCCAGCAGCTTGGCCGGGACTAGCGGAAAAAACATTCAGTACTTC
CASSLAGTSGKNIQYF
>TRBJ1-2|TRBV5-1|.|.
TGCGCCAGCAGCTTAGCCAGGACATATTCCTATGGCTACACCTTC
CASSLARTYSYGYTF
>TRBJ2-2|TRBV5-6|TRBD2|few
TGTGCCAGCAGCCATCGGATAGCGGGAAACACCGGGGAGCTGTTTTTT
CASSHRIAGNTGELFF
>TRBJ2-3|TRBV4-1|TRBD1|few
TGCGCCAGCAGCCAAGGGACAGGGAGGACAGATACGCAGTATTTT
CASSQGTGRTDTQYF
>TRBJ1-1|TRBV12-3/TRBV12-4|.|few
TGTGCCAGCGTGCGGAGGAACACTGAAGCTTTCTTT
CASVRRNTEAFF
>TRBJ2-5|TRBV14|.|many
TGTGCCAGCAGCCAAGTGCACCTCGATACCCAAGAGACCCAGTACTTC
CASSQVHLDTQETQYF
>TRBJ2-3|TRBV29-1|.|.
TGCAGCGTTGCCTCGAGGGGGGACGGAGCAGATACGCAGTATTTT
CSVASRGDGADTQYF
>TRBJ2-5|TRBV5-1|TRBD2|.
TGCGCCAGCAGCGGGGGACTAGCGGGAGTGGAGACCCAGTACTTC
CASSGGLAGVETQYF
>TRBJ1-6|TRBV11-2|.|.
TGTGCCAGCAGCTTAGATCTGGTTAACTCACCCCTCCACTTT
CASSLDLVNSPLHF
>TRBJ2-6|TRBV28|.|few
TGTGCCAGCAAGGGGACGGTCCCCAACGTCCTGACTTTC
CASKGTVPNVLTF
>TRBJ1-2|TRBV20-1|TRBD1|many
TGCAGTGCTAGGCGACAGGGTGGTGGCTACACCTTC
CSARRQGGGYTF
>TRBJ2-5|TRBV9|TRBD2|.
TGTGCCAGCAGCGTAAGAGACGCGGGAGGAGGGGAGACCCAGTACTTC
CASSVRDAGGGETQYF
>TRBJ1-1|TRBV11-3|.|.
TGTGCCAGCAGCAAAAGTCTAGACACTGAAGCTTTCTTT
CASSKSLDTEAFF
>TRBJ2-3|TRBV5-1|.|few
TGCGCCAGCAAGTGGGGGGGCACAGATACGCAGTATTTT
CASKWGGTDTQYF
>TRBJ2-5|TRBV27|.|few
TGTGCCAGCAGTTTAATCCCCGGGGCCCCAGAGACCCAGTACTTC
CASSLIPGAPETQYF
>TRBJ2-1|TRBV19|.|.
TGTGCCGTGGGGGCGGGTTCCTACAATGAGCAGTTCTTC
CAVGAGSYNEQFF
>TRBJ1-6|TRBV7-2|.|few
TGTGCCAGCAGCTTCAAGGGGGATAATTCACCCCTCCACTTT
CASSFKGDNSPLHF
>TRBJ2-4|TRBV20-1|.|.
TGCAGTGCCCCCCCCCGCGTATTCGAAAACATTCAGTACTTC
CSAPPRVFENIQYF
>TRBJ1-2|TRBV7-9|TRBD1|few
TGTGCCAGCAGCATGGGACAGACTGAATATGGCTACACCTTC
CASSMGQTEYGYTF
>TRBJ1-2|TRBV5-5|TRBD1|many
TGTGCCAGCAGCTTTGGGACAGGGGGTAATGGCTACACCTTC
CASSFGTGGNGYTF
>TRBJ2-1|TRBV9|TRBD2|few
TGTGCCAGCAGCGTTAGGACTAGCGGGAGGAACGAGCAGTTCTTC
CASSVRTSGRNEQFF
>TRBJ2-3|TRBV4-2|.|few
TGTGCCAGCAGCCAAGATGAGAACTTTCCTAGGTCAGATACGCAGTATTTT
CASSQDENFPRSDTQYF
>TRBJ2-1|TRBV28|TRBD1|few
TGTGCCAGCAGTTTACTTACCGGGACAGGGTTTTATGAGCAGTTCTTC
CASSLLTGTGFYEQFF
>TRBJ1-2|TRBV14|.|.
TGTGCCAGCAGCCAAGATCGGCCCTATGGCTACACCTTC
CASSQDRPYGYTF
>TRBJ1-4|TRBV5-1|.|.
TGCGCCAGCAAGCGGGGGGAGAATGAAAAACTGTTTTTT
CASKRGENEKLFF
>TRBJ2-2|TRBV10-3|TRBD2|.
TGTGCCATCGGCGAGGGACTAGCGGGAAACACCGGGGAGCTGTTTTTT
CAIGEGLAGNTGELFF
>TRBJ2-7|TRBV7-2|TRBD2|.
TGTGCCAGCAGCCCGGGCGGGGGGGGCTCCTACGAGCAGTACTTC
CASSPGGGGSYEQYF